This T cell receptor (beta chain) was sequenced during a study of blood T cell repertoires in COVID-19 (TCRdb year 2020). Turning to the overall study: The collaborator samples originated in the United States, Italy and Spain and spanned the acute and convalescent phases of COVID-19. The samples were drawn from two sources: the first 160 participants of the ongoing ImmuneRACE study, and 1,254 subjects contributed by 6 global collaborators. The repertoires were released in a freely available public database intended as a resource for research on the immune response to SARS-CoV-2. Subjects who had been exposed to COVID-19, were actively infected with it, or had recovered from it provided the deeply sampled blood TCRbeta repertoires that made up the dataset. Nearly every sample came with metadata listing a de-identified subject ID, COVID-19 status, age in years and sex. The prospective study material was composed of cDNA or gDNA derived from T cells, B-cell-depleted T cells, or PBMCs. Where HLA class I and class II types were available, the types were taken from metadata supplied by the sample provider, not from assay-based typing.

The collaborating institutions used their own protocols to collect whole blood in K2EDTA tubes. Collaborator samples were shipped for TCRbeta analysis as frozen whole blood, isolated PBMCs, or DNA extracted from either sample type. CDR3 length: 15 amino acids, cysteine to phenylalanine. CDR3 DNA only is kept here, 45 bases in frame from base 1. V is cut by 0 bases and J by 0 bases, and the space between the germline ends is 8 bases. The germline V gene provides CDR1 SGHTA and CDR2 FQGTGA. TCRbeta CDR3 regions were amplified from genomic DNA using the immunoSEQ Assay, a bias-controlled multiplex PCR. The published analysis was carried out like this. The number of nucleated cells in each sample was estimated from the amplification of reference gene primers within the assay. Sequence reads were collapsed and filtered to measure the absolute abundance of every unique TCRbeta CDR3 rearrangement. For each sample, productive Simpson clonality was calculated as the square root of Simpson's diversity index over productive rearrangements. Not all clones reach the TCRdb copy of this immuneACCESS table, which keeps in-frame sequences only. Checked studies attribute under half of the gap to unresolved V genes and leave the rest unexplained. V and J calls and clone size follow that table, whereas D and trimming were derived from the DNA. In this sample the table shows more than 95,000 clones, 81% of which occur a single time. Of the sample, less than 45% is held by the ten largest clones.

About this clone: Its binding antigen is unknown. Base quality data are lacking; no much larger clone is found one base away.

Findings and caveats that apply to the study as a whole: How much clinical and demographic metadata was included differed by source and by participant, and the metadata was provided uncurated.

The V and J genes are TRBV7-3 and TRBJ1-1; too little of a D gene remains to name it. Sequences were obtained from peripheral blood. This clonotype originated in a man older than 75 with acute or convalescent COVID-19. In nucleotide form, the sequence is TGTGCCAGCAGCTTAACGGCAGAGGTGAACACTGAAGCTTTCTTT. This encodes CASSLTAEVNTEAFF.